Listed below are T cell receptor beta chains from one sample, sequenced in a study of early T cells in non-severe SARS-CoV-2 infection. A single record per CDR3 protein comes from TCRdb applying MiXCR to the 5' RACE reads. The repertoire holds over 75,000 distinct CDR3 sequences, with approximately 13% as singletons. Sequencing was carried out using whole blood. These receptors were obtained from an adult who was a healthcare worker with PCR-confirmed SARS-CoV-2 infection or an uninfected control (not recorded which). The CDR3 runs from the conserved cysteine through the conserved F or W. The D gene is left open where the match is weak. Some rows mark clone size as missing; the rest say once, few, many or name a class of expanded clone.

v_call: TRBV21-1; clone_size: NA; j_call: TRBJ1-3; d_call: NA; cdr3_aa: CASSKGLGQGTSFDSGNTIYF; cdr3_nt: TGTGCCAGCAGCAAAGGCCTGGGACAGGGAACTTCCTTTGACTCTGGAAACACCATATATTTT
v_call: TRBV11-2; clone_size: NA; j_call: TRBJ2-7; d_call: NA; cdr3_aa: CVSSPGALYSEQYF; cdr3_nt: TGTGTCAGCAGCCCGGGGGCTCTCTACTCCGAGCAGTACTTC
v_call: TRBV9; clone_size: NA; j_call: TRBJ2-1; d_call: NA; cdr3_aa: CASSVEQGSNEQFF; cdr3_nt: TGTGCCAGCAGCGTAGAACAGGGTAGTAATGAGCAGTTCTTC
v_call: TRBV5-1; clone_size: many; j_call: TRBJ1-1; d_call: NA; cdr3_aa: CASSLQGWNTEAFF; cdr3_nt: TGCGCCAGCAGCTTACAGGGATGGAACACTGAAGCTTTCTTT
v_call: TRBV12-3/TRBV12-4; clone_size: many; j_call: TRBJ2-3; d_call: TRBD2; cdr3_aa: CASSLAPLAGVDTQYF; cdr3_nt: TGTGCCAGCAGTTTAGCTCCCCTAGCGGGGGTGGATACGCAGTATTTT
v_call: TRBV7-9; clone_size: NA; j_call: TRBJ1-2; d_call: NA; cdr3_aa: CASSLVAGDNYGYTF; cdr3_nt: TGTGCCAGCAGCTTGGTGGCAGGGGATAACTATGGCTACACCTTC
v_call: TRBV5-6; clone_size: many; j_call: TRBJ2-3; d_call: TRBD1; cdr3_aa: CASLPGQGSDTQYF; cdr3_nt: TGTGCCAGTCTACCGGGACAGGGGTCGGATACGCAGTATTTT
v_call: TRBV7-6; clone_size: many; j_call: TRBJ2-7; d_call: NA; cdr3_aa: CASSLGTRDNSYEQYF; cdr3_nt: TGTGCCAGCAGCTTGGGAACCCGGGACAACTCCTACGAGCAGTACTTC
v_call: TRBV5-5; clone_size: NA; j_call: TRBJ2-3; d_call: TRBD1; cdr3_aa: CATNTGGRTDTQYF; cdr3_nt: TGTGCCACCAACACAGGGGGGCGCACAGATACGCAGTATTTT
v_call: TRBV20-1; clone_size: many; j_call: TRBJ2-7; d_call: TRBD1; cdr3_aa: CSANQGQGLYEQYF; cdr3_nt: TGCAGTGCCAACCAGGGACAGGGGCTCTACGAGCAGTACTTC
v_call: TRBV6-1; clone_size: many; j_call: TRBJ2-3; d_call: NA; cdr3_aa: CASSDSGWADTQYF; cdr3_nt: TGTGCCAGCAGTGACTCGGGATGGGCAGATACGCAGTATTTT
v_call: TRBV28; clone_size: many; j_call: TRBJ2-7; d_call: NA; cdr3_aa: CASSLVEGLTYEQYF; cdr3_nt: TGTGCCAGCAGTCTCGTGGAGGGCCTAACCTACGAGCAGTACTTC
v_call: TRBV2; clone_size: many; j_call: TRBJ2-2; d_call: NA; cdr3_aa: CASSEGRGLYTGELFF; cdr3_nt: TGTGCCAGCAGTGAAGGGAGAGGGCTGTACACCGGGGAGCTGTTTTTT
v_call: TRBV12-3/TRBV12-4; clone_size: few; j_call: TRBJ1-4; d_call: NA; cdr3_aa: CASTNSFRVKEKLFF; cdr3_nt: TGTGCCAGCACCAATTCTTTCCGGGTAAAGGAAAAACTGTTTTTT
v_call: TRBV18; clone_size: few; j_call: TRBJ1-3; d_call: NA; cdr3_aa: CASSPSAGSGNTIYF; cdr3_nt: TGTGCCAGCTCACCGTCGGCCGGCTCTGGAAACACCATATATTTT
v_call: TRBV2; clone_size: NA; j_call: TRBJ2-2; d_call: NA; cdr3_aa: CASSVIVIGELFF; cdr3_nt: TGTGCCAGCAGTGTCATAGTAATCGGGGAGCTGTTTTTT
v_call: TRBV7-2; clone_size: many; j_call: TRBJ2-1; d_call: TRBD1; cdr3_aa: CASSLPPSGTGQFF; cdr3_nt: TGTGCCAGCAGCTTACCGCCTTCCGGGACAGGGCAGTTCTTC
v_call: TRBV4-1; clone_size: few; j_call: TRBJ1-2; d_call: NA; cdr3_aa: CASSQEMTAIGYTF; cdr3_nt: TGCGCCAGCAGCCAAGAAATGACAGCGATAGGCTACACCTTC
v_call: TRBV24-1; clone_size: few; j_call: TRBJ2-3; d_call: TRBD1; cdr3_aa: CATSALTGERDTQYF; cdr3_nt: TGTGCCACCAGTGCCCTGACAGGGGAGAGGGATACGCAGTATTTT
v_call: TRBV20-1; clone_size: many; j_call: TRBJ2-1; d_call: NA; cdr3_aa: CSARDQEGSYNEQFF; cdr3_nt: TGCAGTGCTAGAGATCAGGAGGGCTCCTACAATGAGCAGTTCTTC
v_call: TRBV7-2; clone_size: few; j_call: TRBJ2-7; d_call: NA; cdr3_aa: CASSFFGSASSYEQYF; cdr3_nt: TGTGCCAGCAGCTTCTTCGGCAGTGCCAGCTCCTACGAGCAGTACTTC
v_call: TRBV20-1; clone_size: NA; j_call: TRBJ2-7; d_call: NA; cdr3_aa: CSATTGTEQYF; cdr3_nt: TGCAGTGCTACGACAGGTACCGAGCAGTACTTC
v_call: TRBV5-6; clone_size: NA; j_call: TRBJ1-5; d_call: NA; cdr3_aa: CASSLNGGQPQHF; cdr3_nt: TGTGCCAGCAGCTTGAATGGGGGGCAGCCCCAGCATTTT
v_call: TRBV4-1; clone_size: many; j_call: TRBJ2-3; d_call: TRBD2; cdr3_aa: CASSQDPLAGALGDTQYF; cdr3_nt: TGCGCCAGCAGCCAAGATCCTCTAGCGGGGGCTCTAGGGGATACGCAGTATTTT
v_call: TRBV7-3; clone_size: NA; j_call: TRBJ2-2; d_call: TRBD1; cdr3_aa: CASSLNRDRGGTGELFF; cdr3_nt: TGTGCCAGCAGCTTAAACCGGGACAGGGGAGGCACCGGGGAGCTGTTTTTT
v_call: TRBV29-1; clone_size: few; j_call: TRBJ2-1; d_call: TRBD2; cdr3_aa: CSVLTSVNYNEQFF; cdr3_nt: TGCAGCGTTTTGACTAGCGTGAACTACAATGAGCAGTTCTTC
v_call: TRBV20-1; clone_size: few; j_call: TRBJ1-4; d_call: NA; cdr3_aa: CSAREWWGKAYLISEKLFF; cdr3_nt: TGCAGTGCTAGAGAGTGGTGGGGAAAAGCTTATTTGATAAGTGAAAAACTGTTTTTT
v_call: TRBV15; clone_size: few; j_call: TRBJ2-7; d_call: TRBD2; cdr3_aa: CATSRPGTSGGRKHNYEQYF; cdr3_nt: TGTGCCACCAGCAGACCGGGGACTAGCGGGGGGCGTAAACATAACTACGAGCAGTACTTC
v_call: TRBV28; clone_size: NA; j_call: TRBJ1-1; d_call: NA; cdr3_aa: CASSPGFGNTEAFF; cdr3_nt: TGTGCCAGCAGCCCAGGGTTTGGAAATACTGAAGCTTTCTTT
v_call: TRBV5-1; clone_size: many; j_call: TRBJ2-2; d_call: NA; cdr3_aa: CASSLVPASGQLFF; cdr3_nt: TGCGCCAGCAGCTTGGTTCCCGCATCGGGGCAGCTGTTTTTT
v_call: TRBV2; clone_size: few; j_call: TRBJ2-7; d_call: TRBD1; cdr3_aa: CASRWTGQEQYF; cdr3_nt: TGTGCCAGCAGGTGGACAGGGCAGGAGCAGTACTTC
v_call: TRBV7-2; clone_size: NA; j_call: TRBJ2-7; d_call: NA; cdr3_aa: CASSLAKGAYEQYF; cdr3_nt: TGTGCCAGCAGCTTAGCGAAGGGTGCCTACGAGCAGTACTTC
v_call: TRBV28; clone_size: few; j_call: TRBJ1-2; d_call: NA; cdr3_aa: CASSEKYGYTF; cdr3_nt: TGTGCCAGCAGTGAAAAGTATGGCTACACCTTC
v_call: TRBV10-2; clone_size: few; j_call: TRBJ2-7; d_call: NA; cdr3_aa: CASSESGVPYEQYF; cdr3_nt: TGCGCCAGCAGTGAGTCGGGGGTGCCCTACGAGCAGTACTTC
v_call: TRBV3-1; clone_size: NA; j_call: TRBJ1-6; d_call: NA; cdr3_aa: CASSQRGITSPLHF; cdr3_nt: TGTGCCAGCAGCCAGAGGGGGATTACCTCACCCCTCCACTTT
v_call: TRBV5-1; clone_size: NA; j_call: TRBJ2-7; d_call: NA; cdr3_aa: CASSLLGDGTYEQYF; cdr3_nt: TGCGCCAGCAGCTTGCTAGGGGACGGGACCTACGAGCAGTACTTC
v_call: TRBV5-1; clone_size: few; j_call: TRBJ2-3; d_call: NA; cdr3_aa: CASSLGTTQYF; cdr3_nt: TGCGCCAGCAGCTTGGGTACGACGCAGTATTTT
v_call: TRBV11-2; clone_size: NA; j_call: TRBJ2-1; d_call: TRBD2; cdr3_aa: CASSQTSGGLRHEQFF; cdr3_nt: TGTGCCAGCAGCCAGACTAGCGGGGGCCTCCGGCATGAGCAGTTCTTC
v_call: TRBV18; clone_size: many; j_call: TRBJ2-2; d_call: NA; cdr3_aa: CASSPPRDILGELFF; cdr3_nt: TGTGCCAGCTCTCCACCCCGGGACATTCTCGGGGAGCTGTTTTTT
v_call: TRBV29-1; clone_size: few; j_call: TRBJ2-7; d_call: TRBD1; cdr3_aa: CSVHRGKPYEQYF; cdr3_nt: TGCAGCGTACACAGGGGGAAGCCTTACGAGCAGTACTTC
v_call: TRBV12-3/TRBV12-4; clone_size: NA; j_call: TRBJ2-7; d_call: TRBD1; cdr3_aa: CASATYRDRGFEQYF; cdr3_nt: TGTGCCAGCGCAACCTACCGGGACAGGGGTTTCGAGCAGTACTTC